The rows below give T cell receptor beta chains drawn from one sample of a study of blood T cells in healthy people across ages. TCRdb used MiXCR to reprocess the 5' RACE reads, holding one entry per CDR3 protein. The data contain approximately 830,000 distinct CDR3 sequences, 62% of them seen just once; the ten biggest clones take up about a quarter. The sample consisted of blood. The receptors here all came from a man in his thirties or forties in good health. Both conserved end residues are part of each CDR3. A D gene is named only where the DNA matches it firmly. Size is omitted from some rows. Given values are once, few, many or a class for expanded clones.

j_call clone_size d_call v_call cdr3_aa cdr3_nt
TRBJ2-3 - TRBD2 TRBV5-1 CASSGIIAGDTDTQYF TGCGCCAGCAGCGGAATAATAGCGGGGGATACAGATACGCAGTATTTT
TRBJ1-1 - - TRBV6-5 CASSYSLGSSEAFF TGTGCCAGCAGTTACTCTCTGGGTAGCTCTGAAGCTTTCTTT
TRBJ2-1 - TRBD2 TRBV12-3/TRBV12-4 CASRPSGLSYNEQFF TGTGCCAGCAGGCCTAGCGGGCTCTCCTACAATGAGCAGTTCTTC
TRBJ1-2 - - TRBV25-1 CASSEYNGGQDYGYTF TGTGCCAGCAGTGAATATAACGGGGGGCAGGACTATGGCTACACCTTC
TRBJ2-1 - - TRBV4-1 CASSQVSRDEQFF TGCGCCAGCAGCCAAGTATCCAGGGATGAGCAGTTCTTC
TRBJ2-5 - TRBD2 TRBV11-2 CASSPASGGSRETQYF TGTGCCAGCAGCCCCGCTAGCGGGGGCAGTAGAGAGACCCAGTACTTC
TRBJ2-3 - - TRBV7-3 CASSSDSTVRNTQYF TGTGCCAGCAGCTCGGACAGTACAGTACGAAATACGCAGTATTTT
TRBJ1-2 - - TRBV6-2/TRBV6-3 CASSYVIGAHYGYTF TGTGCCAGCAGTTACGTGATCGGAGCTCACTATGGCTACACCTTC
TRBJ2-5 once - TRBV6-5 CASKGEEETQYF TGTGCCAGCAAAGGGGAGGAAGAGACCCAGTACTTC
TRBJ1-2 - TRBD1 TRBV28 CASSLKETGLQITF TGTGCCAGCAGTTTAAAAGAGACAGGGTTACAAATCACCTTC
TRBJ2-3 - TRBD2 TRBV20-1 CSLDSGDSTDTQYF TGCAGTCTTGATAGCGGGGACAGCACAGATACGCAGTATTTT
TRBJ2-5 - TRBD1 TRBV5-5 CASSSHDRDQETQYF TGTGCCAGCAGCTCTCATGACAGGGACCAAGAGACCCAGTACTTC
TRBJ1-2 - - TRBV4-3 CASSPLTGNYGYTF TGCGCCAGCAGCCCCCTCACAGGGAACTATGGCTACACCTTC
TRBJ2-3 - - TRBV20-1 CSARDPGSHQPQYF TGCAGTGCTAGAGATCCCGGCAGCCATCAGCCCCAGTATTTT
TRBJ2-3 - TRBD1 TRBV10-3 CAISPSRGQGDTQYF TGTGCCATCAGCCCTTCCAGGGGACAGGGAGATACGCAGTATTTT
TRBJ1-6 - - TRBV20-1 CSATGPDSPLHF TGCAGTGCGACCGGACCGGATTCACCCCTCCACTTT
TRBJ2-1 - TRBD2 TRBV6-1 CASSEASGVFHNEQFF TGTGCCAGCAGTGAAGCAAGCGGGGTCTTTCACAATGAGCAGTTCTTC
TRBJ2-1 - TRBD2 TRBV7-2 CASSLATSGGGYNEQFF TGTGCCAGCAGCTTAGCTACTAGCGGGGGGGGTTACAATGAGCAGTTCTTC
TRBJ2-3 - TRBD2 TRBV7-2 CASSLSGGGGTDTQYF TGTGCCAGCAGCTTATCTGGCGGGGGAGGTACAGATACGCAGTATTTT
TRBJ2-3 few - TRBV7-2 CASSLGMGRDTQYF TGTGCCAGCAGCTTAGGAATGGGAAGAGATACGCAGTATTTT
TRBJ1-5 - - TRBV4-3 CASSQDWGIKGIGQPQHF TGCGCCAGCAGCCAAGATTGGGGGATAAAAGGGATAGGGCAGCCCCAGCATTTT
TRBJ2-1 - - TRBV4-3 CASSQDHRQETQFF TGCGCCAGCAGCCAAGATCACAGACAAGAGACCCAGTTCTTC
TRBJ2-5 - - TRBV4-1 CASSQPQGGETQYF TGCGCCAGCAGCCAACCACAGGGTGGAGAGACCCAGTACTTC
TRBJ2-3 once - TRBV15 CATSRDQGGRGTDTQYF TGTGCCACCAGCAGAGATCAGGGCGGAAGGGGCACAGATACGCAGTATTTT
TRBJ2-5 few - TRBV18 CASSPGLAETQYF TGTGCCAGCTCACCTGGGCTCGCTGAGACCCAGTACTTC
TRBJ2-7 - - TRBV2 CASSGEPYEQYF TGTGCCAGCAGTGGTGAACCCTACGAGCAGTACTTC
TRBJ2-1 few TRBD2 TRBV12-3/TRBV12-4 CASSLRSPLAGGNNEQFF TGTGCCAGCAGTTTAAGGTCCCCTCTAGCGGGGGGTAATAATGAGCAGTTCTTC
TRBJ2-1 - TRBD2 TRBV3-1 CASSQEVSAGGEQFF TGTGCCAGCAGCCAAGAAGTTAGTGCGGGGGGTGAGCAGTTCTTC
TRBJ2-7 - TRBD1 TRBV5-1 CASSWGQAGDEQYF TGCGCCAGCAGCTGGGGACAGGCCGGGGACGAGCAGTACTTC
TRBJ2-7 - - TRBV30 CAWLPVGGVYEQYF TGTGCCTGGCTACCTGTAGGGGGGGTTTACGAGCAGTACTTC
TRBJ2-1 - - TRBV20-1 CSAGRDTLYNEQFF TGCAGTGCTGGCCGGGACACCTTGTACAATGAGCAGTTCTTC
TRBJ2-1 few - TRBV4-2 CASSLTQSPNNEQFF TGTGCCAGCAGCCTCACCCAGAGCCCCAACAATGAGCAGTTCTTC
TRBJ2-7 few TRBD1 TRBV7-2 CASRPGQGARSDEQYF TGTGCCAGCAGACCGGGACAGGGGGCAAGAAGCGACGAGCAGTACTTC
TRBJ1-1 - - TRBV30 CAWSLGTPEAFF TGTGCCTGGAGTTTAGGGACGCCGGAAGCTTTCTTT
TRBJ2-1 few TRBD2 TRBV4-2 CASSQDDSGDEQFF TGTGCCAGCAGCCAAGATGACAGCGGGGATGAGCAGTTCTTC
TRBJ1-2 - - TRBV4-2 CASSQTSLRGRYYGYTF TGTGCCAGCAGCCAAACTTCCTTGAGGGGACGCTACTATGGCTACACCTTC
TRBJ2-6 - - TRBV28 CAISQFSGANVLTF TGTGCCATTTCACAGTTCTCTGGGGCCAACGTCCTGACTTTC
TRBJ2-2 - - TRBV20-1 CSARPIAGALTGELFF TGCAGTGCTAGACCCATCGCGGGGGCGCTCACCGGGGAGCTGTTTTTT
TRBJ2-4 - TRBD1 TRBV2 CASRGLGQGNIQYF TGTGCCAGCAGAGGACTTGGACAGGGAAACATTCAGTACTTC
TRBJ2-3 - TRBD2 TRBV3-1 CASSQDRLAGIDTQYF TGTGCCAGCAGCCAAGATCGGCTAGCGGGTATTGATACGCAGTATTTT
TRBJ2-1 few TRBD1 TRBV20-1 CSATSGQGTYNEQFF TGCAGTGCTACCTCCGGACAGGGGACTTACAATGAGCAGTTCTTC
TRBJ2-5 - - TRBV27 CASSSLRGTEETQYF TGTGCCAGCAGCTCCCTAAGAGGGACGGAAGAGACCCAGTACTTC
TRBJ2-4 - - TRBV7-2 CASSATVAGNIQYF TGTGCCAGCAGCGCGACTGTCGCGGGAAACATTCAGTACTTC
TRBJ1-2 few - TRBV7-2 CANGGYTF TGTGCCAACGGTGGCTACACCTTC
TRBJ1-6 once - TRBV28 CASSFESPLHF TGTGCCAGCAGTTTTGAGTCACCCCTCCACTTT
TRBJ2-1 - - TRBV27 CASSLDGVSHNEQFF TGTGCCAGCAGTTTAGACGGGGTCTCTCACAATGAGCAGTTCTTC
TRBJ2-3 - TRBD2 TRBV18 CASSPGLAGADTQYF TGTGCCAGCTCACCAGGGCTAGCGGGGGCAGATACGCAGTATTTT
TRBJ1-5 - TRBD1 TRBV12-3/TRBV12-4 CASRTGVVNQPQHF TGTGCCAGCAGGACAGGGGTGGTGAATCAGCCCCAGCATTTT
TRBJ2-5 - - TRBV28 CASSFIGRGGVETQYF TGTGCCAGCAGTTTCATCGGTAGGGGGGGCGTCGAGACCCAGTACTTC
TRBJ2-3 - - TRBV3-1 CASSQVFPLESTDTQYF TGTGCCAGCAGCCAAGTGTTTCCACTAGAATCCACAGATACGCAGTATTTT
TRBJ2-3 once TRBD2 TRBV10-3 CAISSSLAGGPDTQYF TGTGCCATCAGCTCCTCCTTAGCGGGGGGGCCAGATACGCAGTATTTT
TRBJ2-7 many - TRBV4-3 CASSQGLAYEQYF TGTGCCAGCAGCCAGGGACTGGCCTACGAGCAGTACTTC
TRBJ2-6 few - TRBV12-3/TRBV12-4 CASSFPQSGANVLTF TGTGCCAGCAGTTTCCCCCAGTCCGGGGCCAACGTCCTGACTTTC
TRBJ2-1 few - TRBV5-1 CASSPRNVRGFPGEQFF TGCGCCAGCAGCCCGCGGAACGTCCGGGGATTCCCCGGTGAGCAGTTCTTC
TRBJ2-1 - TRBD2 TRBV6-2/TRBV6-3 CASSPTETSGGSNEQFF TGTGCCAGCAGCCCTACAGAGACTAGCGGGGGGAGTAATGAGCAGTTCTTC
TRBJ2-5 many TRBD2 TRBV7-2 CASSWRTSGGAQETQYF TGTGCCAGCAGCTGGAGGACTAGCGGGGGGGCCCAAGAGACCCAGTACTTC
TRBJ2-7 few - TRBV6-5 CASSPYGKEYEQYF TGTGCCAGCAGTCCCTACGGGAAAGAGTACGAGCAGTACTTC
TRBJ1-4 - - TRBV14 CASTFGVSNEKLFF TGTGCCAGTACCTTTGGGGTGTCTAATGAAAAACTGTTTTTT
TRBJ2-6 few TRBD1 TRBV4-3 CASSQETGFISGANVLTF TGCGCCAGCAGCCAAGAGACAGGGTTTATCTCTGGGGCCAACGTCCTGACTTTC